This T cell receptor (beta chain) stems from a study of PD-L1 blockade in urothelial cancer. Study at large: Patients went on atezolizumab at some point between 2012 and 2014, receiving 1,200 mg intravenously every 3 weeks.

Sequenced by immunoSEQ multiplex PCR; TCRdb stores in-frame clones only, minus some. The table has about 29,000 clones, about 90% seen once; the top ten hold around 2.9%. Germline CDR1 is MNHEY and CDR2 is SVGAGI. The CDR3 runs 14 residues. V lost 5 bases and J lost 3; bases outside the gene matches: 4. The TCR originated in a man aged 50-60 years with urothelial cancer. This chain links TRBV6-5 with TRBJ1-2, with 9 bases fitting TRBD1. The starting material was PBMCs, obtained around atezolizumab (anti-PD-L1) treatment. For the CDR3, the DNA is TGTGCCAGCAGTCTGGACAGGGGTGACTATGGCTACACCTTC. It codes for CASSLDRGDYGYTF.